These T cell receptor beta chains were read from a single sample in a study of human T cells and chemical hapten exposure. TCRdb called the 5' RACE reads again in MiXCR, with one record for every CDR3 protein. The sample lists roughly 120,000 distinct CDR3 sequences; approximately 19% were seen once. Receptor source: a human donor in good health. Both conserved end residues are part of each CDR3. The D gene is left open where the match is weak. Part of the rows lack a size; the others show once, few, many or a class for expanded clones.

V gene,CDR3 length,D gene,clone size,J gene,CDR3 protein,CDR3 DNA
TRBV6-5,15,TRBD2,NA,TRBJ2-1,CAIKRFLADPGEQFF,TGTGCCATCAAGAGGTTTCTAGCGGACCCGGGTGAGCAGTTCTTC
TRBV11-2,16,TRBD2,NA,TRBJ2-1,CASSLVGTSVYNEQFF,TGTGCCAGCAGCTTAGTAGGGACTAGCGTATACAATGAGCAGTTCTTC
TRBV5-6,15,NA,many,TRBJ2-2,CASSFYGGDTGELFF,TGTGCCAGCAGCTTTTACGGCGGGGACACCGGGGAGCTGTTTTTT
TRBV28,13,TRBD1,NA,TRBJ1-2,CASRAGTGNGYTF,TGTGCCAGCAGGGCCGGGACAGGAAATGGCTACACCTTC
TRBV10-3,16,TRBD2,few,TRBJ2-3,CAIRREGHLSTDTQYF,TGTGCCATCCGGAGGGAGGGCCACTTATCCACAGATACGCAGTATTTT
TRBV28,14,NA,once,TRBJ1-4,CASSFEGTNEKLFF,TGTGCCAGCAGTTTCGAGGGGACTAATGAAAAACTGTTTTTT
TRBV11-2,15,TRBD2,NA,TRBJ2-1,CASTPNSGRFNEQFF,TGTGCCAGCACCCCAAATAGCGGGAGATTCAATGAGCAGTTCTTC
TRBV7-3,14,TRBD1,few,TRBJ1-6,CASSPDRGDSPLHF,TGTGCCAGCAGCCCCGACAGGGGTGATTCACCCCTCCACTTT
TRBV11-2,15,NA,NA,TRBJ1-2,CASSLGTLSNYGYTF,TGTGCCAGCAGCTTGGGGACACTATCTAACTATGGCTACACCTTC
TRBV4-2,15,TRBD1,NA,TRBJ1-1,CASRQPQTGDTEAFF,TGTGCCAGCAGACAGCCCCAGACAGGGGACACTGAAGCTTTCTTT
TRBV29-1,16,NA,few,TRBJ1-1,CSVISFGTDPNTEAFF,TGCAGCGTTATAAGTTTCGGGACCGACCCAAACACTGAAGCTTTCTTT
TRBV28,20,TRBD2,NA,TRBJ2-1,CASSFWPGTSGISSYNEQFF,TGTGCCAGCAGTTTTTGGCCCGGGACTAGCGGGATCAGCTCCTACAATGAGCAGTTCTTC
TRBV28,14,NA,NA,TRBJ1-4,CASSPPPAAEKLFF,TGTGCCAGCAGCCCACCCCCGGCAGCGGAAAAACTGTTTTTT
TRBV6-6,14,TRBD1,few,TRBJ1-5,CASRPDREYQPQHF,TGTGCCAGCAGGCCGGACAGGGAATATCAGCCCCAGCATTTT
TRBV12-3/TRBV12-4,16,TRBD2,NA,TRBJ2-3,CASSPPRLAVVDTQYF,TGTGCCAGCAGCCCGCCCAGACTAGCGGTAGTAGATACGCAGTATTTT
TRBV27,15,TRBD1,few,TRBJ2-7,CASSFLGQGAYEQYF,TGTGCCAGCAGTTTCCTCGGACAGGGGGCTTACGAGCAGTACTTC
TRBV28,13,NA,NA,TRBJ2-7,CASSSFYSYEQYF,TGTGCCAGCAGTTCATTCTATTCCTACGAGCAGTACTTC